This note documents a single TCR beta chain sequence. Its antigen is unidentified. The data are from a study of post-analysis software for immune sequencing data. Study-level information: Patients with relapsing-remitting, secondary progressive and progressive-relapsing multiple sclerosis courses were all represented.

TCR beta cDNA libraries had unique molecular identifiers. The authors obtained 540,000 or so cDNA molecules from approximately 0.95 to 9.8 million T cells. TCRdb reprocessed the PCR reads via MiXCR and lists one record per CDR3 protein. The sample has about 820,000 distinct CDR3 sequences; about 50% are singletons. The CDR3 runs to 11 residues. Trimming stripped 6 bases from V and 3 bases from J, with 9 bases between. Per the germline V gene, CDR1 is DFQATT and CDR2 is SNEGSKA (reference sequence). The study, taken as a whole, reports: F measure grouped same-batch samples tightly together. Patients carried roughly five TRBV segments more frequently than controls did, and TRBV5-6, TRBV5-1 and TRBV20-1 were among them.

The V call is TRBV20-1, the J call TRBJ2-7, with D uncertain. This clonotype originated in a girl aged 5-17 years with multiple sclerosis. The sequenced sample was blood. CDR3 amino acids: CSAPRNYEQYF. In DNA, the CDR3 is TGCAGTGCCCCAAGGAACTACGAGCAGTACTTC.